The rows below give T cell receptor beta chains drawn from one sample of a study of blood T cell repertoires in COVID-19. Clones were sequenced by immunoSEQ multiplex PCR, and TCRdb holds only the in-frame ones, with some missing. The sample holds over 90,000 clones, roughly 80% seen once. What was sequenced was peripheral blood. The receptors originated from a human donor in a cohort sampled during active COVID-19. Both conserved end residues are part of each CDR3. D genes are given only for firm matches. Size is omitted from some rows. Given values are once, few, many or a class for expanded clones.

J: TRBJ2-1; D: .; V: TRBV6-2/TRBV6-3; size: .; CDR3: CASSRENNEQFF; DNA: TGTGCCAGCAGTCGCGAAAACAATGAGCAGTTCTTC
J: TRBJ1-1; D: TRBD1; V: TRBV6-4; size: .; CDR3: CASSDSTGRRTEAFF; DNA: TGTGCCAGCAGTGACTCGACAGGGCGACGCACTGAAGCTTTCTTT
J: TRBJ2-4; D: .; V: TRBV9; size: .; CDR3: CASSPGNRLAKNIQYF; DNA: TGTGCCAGCAGTCCGGGTAACAGGCTAGCCAAAAACATTCAGTACTTC
J: TRBJ1-5; D: .; V: TRBV12-5; size: .; CDR3: CASSQPESNQPQHF; DNA: TGTGCTAGTTCCCAACCGGAGAGCAATCAGCCCCAGCATTTT
J: TRBJ2-7; D: .; V: TRBV2; size: .; CDR3: CASSPGGSYEQYF; DNA: TGTGCCAGCAGTCCCGGAGGGTCCTACGAGCAGTACTTC
J: TRBJ1-5; D: .; V: TRBV5-8; size: .; CDR3: CASSLGRGGGQPQHF; DNA: TGTGCCAGCAGCTTGGGCAGGGGCGGAGGTCAGCCCCAGCATTTT
J: TRBJ1-6; D: TRBD1; V: TRBV19; size: .; CDR3: CASSNRGVGNSPLHF; DNA: TGTGCCAGTAGTAACAGGGGAGTGGGCAATTCACCCCTCCACTTT
J: TRBJ2-2; D: TRBD2; V: TRBV5-1; size: once; CDR3: CASSVSGANTGELFF; DNA: TGCGCCAGCAGCGTTAGCGGGGCTAACACCGGGGAGCTGTTTTTT
J: TRBJ1-1; D: TRBD1; V: TRBV5-1; size: .; CDR3: CASSSAGTGNTEAFF; DNA: TGCGCCAGCAGCAGCGCCGGGACAGGGAACACTGAAGCTTTCTTT
J: TRBJ2-7; D: TRBD1; V: TRBV9; size: .; CDR3: CASSVGQGTREQYF; DNA: TGTGCCAGCAGCGTAGGACAGGGAACACGCGAGCAGTACTTC
J: TRBJ1-2; D: .; V: TRBV6-2/TRBV6-3; size: .; CDR3: CASSNSQGSGYTF; DNA: TGTGCCAGCAGTAATTCTCAGGGTTCAGGCTACACCTTC
J: TRBJ1-6; D: .; V: TRBV7-9; size: once; CDR3: CASSLDRQGGGISSPLHF; DNA: TGTGCCAGCAGCTTAGATCGGCAGGGCGGCGGGATAAGTTCACCCCTCCACTTT
J: TRBJ1-1; D: TRBD1; V: TRBV29-1; size: .; CDR3: CSVEQGAWTEAFF; DNA: TGCAGCGTTGAACAGGGGGCTTGGACTGAAGCTTTCTTT
J: TRBJ1-5; D: .; V: TRBV9; size: few; CDR3: CASSAGNQPQHF; DNA: TGTGCCAGCAGCGCGGGCAATCAGCCCCAGCATTTT
J: TRBJ1-1; D: .; V: TRBV7-2; size: .; CDR3: CASSRQWNTEAFF; DNA: TGTGCCAGCAGCCGACAGTGGAACACTGAAGCTTTCTTT
J: TRBJ2-2; D: TRBD1; V: TRBV7-6; size: .; CDR3: CASSLATGGGTGELFF; DNA: TGTGCCAGCAGCTTAGCGACAGGGGGCGGCACCGGGGAGCTGTTTTTT
J: TRBJ2-7; D: TRBD1; V: TRBV19; size: .; CDR3: CASSPTDRGLKNEQYF; DNA: TGTGCCAGTAGCCCGACTGACAGGGGGCTTAAGAACGAGCAGTACTTC
J: TRBJ1-1; D: .; V: TRBV6-6; size: .; CDR3: CASSYRVVQANTEAFF; DNA: TGTGCCAGCAGTTACCGGGTGGTACAGGCGAACACTGAAGCTTTCTTT
J: TRBJ2-7; D: TRBD1; V: TRBV27; size: .; CDR3: CASSFTGTGGYEQYF; DNA: TGTGCCAGCAGTTTTACCGGGACAGGGGGTTACGAGCAGTACTTC
J: TRBJ2-4; D: TRBD2; V: TRBV6-2/TRBV6-3; size: few; CDR3: CASSYSRGAGAKNIQYF; DNA: TGTGCCAGCAGTTACTCGCGGGGGGCTGGGGCCAAAAACATTCAGTACTTC
J: TRBJ2-7; D: .; V: TRBV12-2; size: .; CDR3: CASRINRGLYEQYF; DNA: TGTGCAAGTCGCATAAACAGGGGACTCTACGAGCAGTACTTC
J: TRBJ2-7; D: .; V: TRBV2; size: .; CDR3: CASSEDRLWEQYF; DNA: TGTGCCAGCAGTGAAGACCGGTTGTGGGAGCAGTACTTC
J: TRBJ1-1; D: .; V: TRBV5-1; size: few; CDR3: CASSLALRTANTEAFF; DNA: TGCGCCAGCAGCTTGGCCCTAAGGACAGCTAACACTGAAGCTTTCTTT
J: TRBJ1-1; D: .; V: TRBV19; size: few; CDR3: CASSTQGGNTEAFF; DNA: TGTGCCAGTAGTACACAGGGCGGGAACACTGAAGCTTTCTTT
J: TRBJ2-6; D: .; V: TRBV18; size: .; CDR3: CASSPPGLTSGANVLTF; DNA: TGTGCCAGCTCACCGCCGGGACTGACCTCTGGGGCCAACGTCCTGACTTTC
J: TRBJ1-2; D: .; V: TRBV4-1; size: .; CDR3: CASSQTTVNYGYTF; DNA: TGCGCCAGCAGCCAGACGACAGTAAACTATGGCTACACCTTC
J: TRBJ1-6; D: .; V: TRBV19; size: .; CDR3: CASKSPGNSPLHF; DNA: TGTGCCAGTAAAAGTCCCGGTAATTCACCCCTCCACTTT
J: TRBJ1-2; D: TRBD1; V: TRBV30; size: .; CDR3: CAWSLQGVPNYGYTF; DNA: TGTGCCTGGAGCCTACAGGGGGTTCCTAACTATGGCTACACCTTC
J: TRBJ2-3; D: .; V: TRBV5-1; size: .; CDR3: CASSSRDLITDTQYF; DNA: TGCGCCAGCAGCTCCCGGGACTTGATCACAGATACGCAGTATTTT
J: TRBJ2-1; D: TRBD1; V: TRBV19; size: .; CDR3: CASNRGSYNEQFF; DNA: TGTGCCTCAAACAGGGGATCCTACAATGAGCAGTTCTTC
J: TRBJ1-6; D: TRBD1; V: TRBV10-3; size: few; CDR3: CAIGQDSPLHF; DNA: TGTGCCATCGGACAGGATTCACCCCTCCACTTT
J: TRBJ1-5; D: .; V: TRBV28; size: .; CDR3: CASSPPGGKVQPQHF; DNA: TGTGCCAGCAGTCCCCCGGGAGGGAAAGTACAGCCCCAGCATTTT
J: TRBJ1-6; D: .; V: TRBV7-2; size: .; CDR3: CASSLRQDTNSPLHF; DNA: TGTGCCAGCAGCCTCCGACAGGACACCAATTCACCCCTCCACTTT
J: TRBJ1-5; D: .; V: TRBV5-1; size: .; CDR3: CASSLDPGQSQPQHF; DNA: TGCGCCAGCAGCTTAGATCCGGGACAAAGTCAGCCCCAGCATTTT
J: TRBJ2-5; D: TRBD2; V: TRBV3-1/TRBV3-2; size: .; CDR3: CASSQMGGETQYF; DNA: TGTGCCAGCAGCCAGATGGGGGGGGAGACCCAGTACTTC
J: TRBJ2-3; D: .; V: TRBV5-3; size: .; CDR3: CARTQTGSAYF; DNA: TGTGCCAGAACGCAGACAGGCAGCGCGTATTTT
J: TRBJ2-3; D: .; V: TRBV4-3; size: .; CDR3: CASSQGENTQYF; DNA: TGCGCCAGCAGCCAAGGAGAAAATACGCAGTATTTT
J: TRBJ2-5; D: TRBD2; V: TRBV2; size: .; CDR3: CASSSGTSSRETQYF; DNA: TGTGCCAGCAGCTCCGGGACTAGTTCACGAGAGACCCAGTACTTC
J: TRBJ1-3; D: .; V: TRBV7-2; size: .; CDR3: CASSGAGRSSGNTIYF; DNA: TGTGCCAGCAGCGGCGCGGGGCGGAGCTCTGGAAACACCATATATTTT
J: TRBJ1-2; D: TRBD1; V: TRBV5-5; size: .; CDR3: CASSQGARGGYTF; DNA: TGTGCCAGCAGCCAGGGGGCGCGGGGTGGCTACACCTTC
J: TRBJ1-4; D: .; V: TRBV29-1; size: few; CDR3: CSVSWGANEKLFF; DNA: TGCAGCGTTTCCTGGGGCGCTAATGAAAAACTGTTTTTT
J: TRBJ1-1; D: TRBD1; V: TRBV6-5; size: .; CDR3: CASSTRTGMNTEAFF; DNA: TGTGCCAGCAGTACCCGGACAGGCATGAACACTGAAGCTTTCTTT
J: TRBJ1-4; D: TRBD1; V: TRBV4-1; size: .; CDR3: CASSQVQGSEKLFF; DNA: TGCGCCAGCAGCCAAGTACAGGGGAGTGAAAAACTGTTTTTT